This paragraph reports one TCR beta chain. The germline V gene has CDR1 GTSNPN and CDR2 SVGIG (reference sequence). The CDR3 has 16 residues. The junction had 9 bases not matched to a gene; V was cut back by 0 bases and J by 7 bases. The record originates from a study of control samples from healthy donors and cancer patients. Profiled with immunoSEQ multiplex PCR; TCRdb holds only in-frame clones, not every one. The table shows approximately 97,000 clones, with 92% occurring only once. This sequence originates from a woman younger than 30 in good health. Sample: blood. V gene TRBV30 combines with J gene TRBJ1-6; TRBD1 matches at 7 bases. For the CDR3, the DNA is TGTGCCTGGAGTGTATTAGGAGGGGGCGCGAATTCACCCCTCCACTTT. It translates to CAWSVLGGGANSPLHF.